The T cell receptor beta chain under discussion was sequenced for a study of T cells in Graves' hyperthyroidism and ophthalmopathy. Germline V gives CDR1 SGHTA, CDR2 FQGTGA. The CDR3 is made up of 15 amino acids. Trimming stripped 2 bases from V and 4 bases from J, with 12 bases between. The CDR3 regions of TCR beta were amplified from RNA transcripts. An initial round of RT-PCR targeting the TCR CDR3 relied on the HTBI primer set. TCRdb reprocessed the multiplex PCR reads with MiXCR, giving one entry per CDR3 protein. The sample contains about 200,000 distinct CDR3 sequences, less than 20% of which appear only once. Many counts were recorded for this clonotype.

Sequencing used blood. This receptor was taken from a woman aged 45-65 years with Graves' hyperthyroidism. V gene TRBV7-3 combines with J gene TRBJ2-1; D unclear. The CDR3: CASSLGSVSYNEQFF. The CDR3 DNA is TGTGCCAGCAGCTTAGGGTCGGTTTCTTACAATGAGCAGTTCTTC.